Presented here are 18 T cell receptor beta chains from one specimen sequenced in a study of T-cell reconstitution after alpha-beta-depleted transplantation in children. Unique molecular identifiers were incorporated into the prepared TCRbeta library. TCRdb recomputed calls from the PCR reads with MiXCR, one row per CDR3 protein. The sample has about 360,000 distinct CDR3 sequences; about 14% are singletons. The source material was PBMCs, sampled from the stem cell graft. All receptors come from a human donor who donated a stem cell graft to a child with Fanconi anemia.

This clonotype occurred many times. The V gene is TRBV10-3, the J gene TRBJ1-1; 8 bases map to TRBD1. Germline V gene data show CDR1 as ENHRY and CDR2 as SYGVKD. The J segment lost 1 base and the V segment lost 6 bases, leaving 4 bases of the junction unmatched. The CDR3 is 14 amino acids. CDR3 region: CAISTDRGNTEAFF. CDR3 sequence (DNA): TGTGCCATCAGCACAGACAGGGGGAACACTGAAGCTTTCTTT.

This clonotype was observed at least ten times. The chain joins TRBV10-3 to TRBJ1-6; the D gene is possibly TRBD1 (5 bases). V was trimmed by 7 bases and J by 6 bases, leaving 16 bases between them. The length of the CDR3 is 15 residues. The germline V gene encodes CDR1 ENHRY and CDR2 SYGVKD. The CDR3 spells CAIKSSGGSNSPLHF. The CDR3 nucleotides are TGTGCCATCAAGAGTTCGGGGGGAAGTAATTCACCCCTCCACTTT.

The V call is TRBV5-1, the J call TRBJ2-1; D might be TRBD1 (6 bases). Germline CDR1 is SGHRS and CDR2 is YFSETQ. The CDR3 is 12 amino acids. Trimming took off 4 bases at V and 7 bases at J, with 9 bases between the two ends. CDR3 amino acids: CASSVRGNEQFF. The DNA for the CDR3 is TGCGCCAGCAGCGTGAGGGGGAATGAGCAGTTCTTC.

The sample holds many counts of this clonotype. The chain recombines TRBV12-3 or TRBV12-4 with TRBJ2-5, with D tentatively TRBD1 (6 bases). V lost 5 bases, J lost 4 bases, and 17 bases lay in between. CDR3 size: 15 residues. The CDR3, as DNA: TGTGCCAGCAGTCCACAGGGTTTACGAGGAGAGACCCAGTACTTC. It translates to CASSPQGLRGETQYF.

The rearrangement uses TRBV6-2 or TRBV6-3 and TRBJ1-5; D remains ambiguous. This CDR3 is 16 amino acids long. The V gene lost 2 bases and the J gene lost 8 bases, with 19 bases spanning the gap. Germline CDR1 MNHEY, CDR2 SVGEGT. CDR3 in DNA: TGTGCCAGCAGTTACGGAGCAGGACCTGGCGAGGAGCCCCAGCATTTT. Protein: CASSYGAGPGEEPQHF.

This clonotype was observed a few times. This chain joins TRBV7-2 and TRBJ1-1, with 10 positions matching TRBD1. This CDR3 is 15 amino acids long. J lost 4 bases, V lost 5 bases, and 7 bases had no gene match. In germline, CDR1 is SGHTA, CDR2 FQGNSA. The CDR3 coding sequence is TGTGCCAGCAGCAGGGACAGGGGAGTTGGCACTGAAGCTTTCTTT. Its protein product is CASSRDRGVGTEAFF.

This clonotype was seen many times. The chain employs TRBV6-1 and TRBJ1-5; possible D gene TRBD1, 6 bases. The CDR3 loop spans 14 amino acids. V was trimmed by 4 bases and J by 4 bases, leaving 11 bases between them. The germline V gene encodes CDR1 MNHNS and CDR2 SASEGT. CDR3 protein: CASSVGGTNQPQHF. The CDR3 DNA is TGTGCCAGCAGTGTGGGAGGGACAAATCAGCCCCAGCATTTT.

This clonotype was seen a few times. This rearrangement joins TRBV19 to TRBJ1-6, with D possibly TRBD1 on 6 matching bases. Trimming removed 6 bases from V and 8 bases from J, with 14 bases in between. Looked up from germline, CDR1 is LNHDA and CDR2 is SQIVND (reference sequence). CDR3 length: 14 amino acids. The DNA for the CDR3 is TGTGCCAGTAGCGCAGGGGCCGTTGATTCACCCCTCCACTTT. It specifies CASSAGAVDSPLHF. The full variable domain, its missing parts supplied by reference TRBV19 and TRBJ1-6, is DGGITQSPKYLFRKEGQNVTLSCEQNLNHDAMYWYRQDPGQGLRLIYYSQIVNDFQKGDIAEGYSVSREKKESFPLTVTSAQKNPTAFYLCASSAGAVDSPLHFGNGTRLTVT.

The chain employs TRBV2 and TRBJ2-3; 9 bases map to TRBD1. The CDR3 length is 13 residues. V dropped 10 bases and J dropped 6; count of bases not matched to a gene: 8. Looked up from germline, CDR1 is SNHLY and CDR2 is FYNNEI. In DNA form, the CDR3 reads TGTGCCATCACAGGGGGCTCTGGGGATACGCAGTATTTT. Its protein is CAITGGSGDTQYF.

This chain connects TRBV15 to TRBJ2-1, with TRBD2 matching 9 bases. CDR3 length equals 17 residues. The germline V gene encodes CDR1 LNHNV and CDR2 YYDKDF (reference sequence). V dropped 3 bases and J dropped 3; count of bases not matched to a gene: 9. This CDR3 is CATSSLGAGGFYNEQFF. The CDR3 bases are TGTGCCACCAGCAGCCTTGGAGCGGGGGGCTTCTACAATGAGCAGTTCTTC.

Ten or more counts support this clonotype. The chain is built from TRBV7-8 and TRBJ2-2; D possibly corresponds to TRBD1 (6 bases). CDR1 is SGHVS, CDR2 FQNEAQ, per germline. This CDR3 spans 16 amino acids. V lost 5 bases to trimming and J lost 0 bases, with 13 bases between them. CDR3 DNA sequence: TGTGCCAGCAGCCTCTCCGGGACATCGAACACCGGGGAGCTGTTTTTT. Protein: CASSLSGTSNTGELFF.

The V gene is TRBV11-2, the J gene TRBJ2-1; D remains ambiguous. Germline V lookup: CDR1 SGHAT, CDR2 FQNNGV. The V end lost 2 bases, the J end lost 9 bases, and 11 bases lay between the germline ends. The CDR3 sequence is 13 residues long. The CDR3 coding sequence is TGTGCCAGCAGCTTAAATTCCGGTATTGAGCAGTTCTTC. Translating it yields CASSLNSGIEQFF.

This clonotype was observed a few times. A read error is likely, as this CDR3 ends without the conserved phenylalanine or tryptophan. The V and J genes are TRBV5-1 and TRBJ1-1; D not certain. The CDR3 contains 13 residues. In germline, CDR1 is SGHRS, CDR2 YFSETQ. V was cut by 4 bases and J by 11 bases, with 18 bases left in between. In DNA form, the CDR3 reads TGCGCCAGCAGCGACGGGTCGTACTCTGCTGCTTTCTTG. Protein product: CASSDGSYSAAFL.

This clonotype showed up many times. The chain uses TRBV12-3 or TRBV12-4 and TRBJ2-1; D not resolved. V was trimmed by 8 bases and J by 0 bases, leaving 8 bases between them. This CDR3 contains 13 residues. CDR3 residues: CASERRSYNEQFF. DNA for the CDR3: TGTGCCAGCGAGCGCCGCTCCTACAATGAGCAGTTCTTC.

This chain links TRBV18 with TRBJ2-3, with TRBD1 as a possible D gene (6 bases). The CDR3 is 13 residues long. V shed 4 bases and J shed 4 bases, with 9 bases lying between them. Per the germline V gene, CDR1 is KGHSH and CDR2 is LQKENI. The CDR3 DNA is TGTGCCAGCTCACTTGGACAGCCAGATACGCAGTATTTT. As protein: CASSLGQPDTQYF.

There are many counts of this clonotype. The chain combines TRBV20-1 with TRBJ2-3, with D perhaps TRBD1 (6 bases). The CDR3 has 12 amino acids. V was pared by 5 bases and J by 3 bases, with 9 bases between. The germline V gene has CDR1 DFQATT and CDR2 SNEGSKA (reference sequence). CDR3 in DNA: TGCAGTGCTCCCAGGGGAACAGATACGCAGTATTTT. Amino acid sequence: CSAPRGTDTQYF.

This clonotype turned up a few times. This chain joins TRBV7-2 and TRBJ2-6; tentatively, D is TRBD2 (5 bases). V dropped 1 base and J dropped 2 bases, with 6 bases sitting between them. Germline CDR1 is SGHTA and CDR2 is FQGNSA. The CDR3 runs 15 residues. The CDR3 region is CASSLVGTGANVLTF. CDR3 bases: TGTGCCAGCAGCTTAGTCGGGACTGGGGCCAACGTCCTGACTTTC.

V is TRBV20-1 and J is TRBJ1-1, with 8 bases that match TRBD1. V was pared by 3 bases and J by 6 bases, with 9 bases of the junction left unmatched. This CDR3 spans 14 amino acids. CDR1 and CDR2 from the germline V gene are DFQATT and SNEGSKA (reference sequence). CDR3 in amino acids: CSARVGQARPEAFF. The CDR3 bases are TGCAGTGCTAGGGTGGGACAGGCTAGGCCTGAAGCTTTCTTT.